The source of this T cell receptor (beta chain) is a study of OX40 agonist ivuxolimab in advanced cancers. The sampling schedule covered blood at baseline, cycle 4 day 1, and cycle 7 day 1. The table came from immunoSEQ multiplex PCR; TCRdb's copy has only in-frame clones and leaves some out. Among tens of thousands of clones listed, approximately 86% were seen once. Germline V gene data show CDR1 as MGHRA and CDR2 as YSYEKL. The CDR3 is 17 amino acids. Trimming cost V 4 bases and J 0 bases, with 19 bases left between them. The rearrangement uses TRBV4-1 and TRBJ2-7; D may correspond to TRBD1 or TRBD2 (6 bases each). This specimen was CD4+ or CD8+ T cells sorted from blood, taken in a trial of the OX40 agonist ivuxolimab. The receptor's source is an adult with an advanced solid tumor such as melanoma, head and neck, liver or kidney cancer. The CDR3, as DNA: TGCGCCAGCAGCCTTCCAAGGTCCAGGGGAGGCTCCTACGAGCAGTACTTC. Its protein product is CASSLPRSRGGSYEQYF.